Here is one T cell receptor beta chain with its context. The antigen is not known. These data belong to a study of OX40 agonist ivuxolimab in advanced cancers. Background on the study: Under the entry rules, prior anti-PD-1, anti-PD-L1 or anti-CTLA-4 therapy was allowed, and approximately 40% had some.

General observations from the study: Some of the lowest clonal expansion was seen in partial responders at 0.1-3.0 mg/kg.

This table comes from immunoSEQ multiplex PCR, and its TCRdb copy is limited to in-frame clones, with some not included. The sample has 52,000 or so clones; around 84% are singletons. Germline lookup yields CDR1 SGHVS and CDR2 FQNEAQ. There are 14 residues in the CDR3. V was trimmed by 1 base and J by 4 bases, leaving 10 bases between them. The cohort excluded patients with autoimmune disease history or systemic immunosuppression. The receptor comes from an adult with an advanced solid tumor such as melanoma, head and neck, liver or kidney cancer. This rearrangement joins TRBV7-8 to TRBJ1-1; tentatively, D is TRBD1 (5 bases). Sequencing used CD4+ or CD8+ T cells sorted from blood, obtained in a trial of the OX40 agonist ivuxolimab. The CDR3: CASSLVREGTEAFF. The CDR3 DNA follows: TGTGCCAGCAGCTTAGTCAGGGAGGGCACTGAAGCTTTCTTT.